Reported below is one TCR beta chain. Its antigen specificity is not known. The sample comes from a study of cytomegalovirus exposure and HLA in healthy donors (TCRdb year 2017). Turning to the overall study: An earlier analysis of approximately 640 of the donors reported 276 Gb of sequence data and roughly 110 million unique TCR beta sequences from about 180 million T cells. Approximately 300 gigabases of sequencing data and approximately 85 million unique TCR sequences were included in an early release covering around 650 HLA-typed donors. Of the 398 genotyped donors, around 81% fell in the genetic ancestry cluster associated with self-reported Caucasian donors. The study aimed to test whether cataloging public T cell receptors could reveal signatures of past pathogen exposure. The study profiled the T cell repertoires of some 610 subjects by immunosequencing and related them to cytomegalovirus serostatus. Along with the roughly 700-subject first cohort, a separate validation cohort of 120 different subjects was used. To predict cytomegalovirus infection status, the study combined high-throughput TCR immunosequencing, statistical association of individual TCRs with disease status, and machine learning. A later analysis re-analyzed previously published TCR beta repertoires from 666 donors and added high-resolution HLA genotyping to study TCR occurrence patterns. The later analysis used no new phenotypic data to find candidate immune exposures, relying instead on TCR beta sequences and their occurrence across donors. An earlier analysis of several hundred of the donors applied high-throughput TCR beta sequencing to assess whether each TCR beta V gene segment acted as functional or pseudogenic. Donor age, sex, ethnicity and CMV serostatus were compiled together with the repertoire data. Genome-wide SNP genotypes for about 55% of the 666 donors were used in a later genetic analysis, which treated that subset as a discovery cohort. All discovery cohort repertoires had been generated on a single sequencing platform. Both class I and class II loci were covered by HLA typing, at four-digit resolution. The number of donors typed differed by locus, with roughly 620-630 for A, B, C, DRB1 and DQB1, more than 500 for DQA1, about 610 for DPA1, and some 440 for DPB1. A handful of DR-DQ haplotypes were handled as single units for association and clustering because linkage in the cohort was strong. On average, 235,054 unique TCR beta nucleotide sequences were sequenced per donor among roughly 430 genotyped donors of the cohort, with roughly 19% of those sequences being non-productive.

The protocol used for the library was the immunoSEQ multiplex PCR assay. A mixture of 60 forward primers for TCR Vbeta segments and 13 reverse primers for TCR Jbeta segments was used in the multiplex PCR. The CDR3 region of rearranged TCR beta genes was amplified from genomic DNA with a multiplex PCR assay. Amplified TCR beta libraries were sequenced as 87-base-pair reads on the Illumina HiSeq System. The authors' analysis ran thus. A later analysis tallied about 77 million unique TCR beta chains across the approximately 670 repertoires, and about 12 million of those chains were shared by two or more donors. To remove PCR and sequencing errors, raw reads were error-corrected and collapsed into unique sequences using a nearest-neighbor algorithm that merged closely related sequences. To assign V, D and J gene segments, CDR3 sequences were aligned to IMGT reference sequences. For a sequence to be retained, a match of at least six nucleotides was required to both a V gene segment and a J gene segment. A rearrangement counted as productive if the CDR3 had no stop codons and remained in frame with V and J, and every other rearrangement counted as non-productive. Following IMGT convention, CDR3 was defined as the stretch from the second conserved V-encoded cysteine up to the conserved J-encoded phenylalanine. Sequences without an unambiguous match to a single V gene segment were excluded from the earlier analysis of approximately 600 of the donors. An earlier analysis of a few hundred of the donors called V segments functional above 56.7% productive rearrangements and segregating when the between-donor standard deviation exceeded 5%. A statistical classification framework was built for diagnosing cytomegalovirus status from the catalog of TCR beta chain sequences. In a later analysis, V and J genes were assigned by comparing TCR nucleotide sequences against IMGT/GENE-DB human TR gene sequences. A later analysis assigned CDR3 sequences and most-parsimonious VDJ recombination scenarios with the TCRdist pipeline. In a later analysis, each TCR beta chain was defined by its CDR3 amino acid sequence together with its V-gene family, and reads lacking a unique V-gene family were excluded. As a way to deal with suspected cross-contamination and a sequencing artifact, a later analysis dropped approximately 570 nucleotide sequences that were highly shared and had low generation probability. In a later analysis, a clonal expansion index for each public chain was calculated from normalized within-repertoire ranks of inferred template counts. In a later analysis, generation probabilities were computed with a VDJ recombination model fitted to out-of-frame rearrangements, and the resulting probabilities were checked against IGoR. A later analysis scored TCR-TCR, TCR-HLA and TCR-CMV co-occurrence with hypergeometric tests, applying a repertoire-size bias correction to TCR pairs. A later analysis estimated false discovery rates by permuting HLA or CMV assignments 20 times. In a later analysis, co-occurring TCRs were grouped using DBSCAN, and TCRdist sequence similarity was added for clustering within HLA-allele-positive subsets. Repertoires with fewer than 30,000 or more than 120,000 public chains were left out of co-occurrence clustering, as were five repertoires with anomalous nucleotide sharing. TCRdb provides this immuneACCESS table in a form limited to in-frame rearrangements. Some clones are lacking; in checked studies, under half of them reflect an unresolved V gene, and why the rest are absent is not known. V and J calls and clone size are given by that table; D and trimming were obtained from the DNA. The sample table records 100,000 to 150,000 clones. Clones ranked in the top ten supply more than 1% of the sample.

The cohort consisted of some 670 healthy bone marrow donors. At the time of sampling, every cohort member was nominally healthy, though immune exposures that went unrecorded were likely present. The donor was CMV seronegative and belonged to the group of 380 or so seronegative cohort members. A peripheral blood sample was provided by each donor, and peripheral blood mononuclear cells were used for TCR beta sequencing. Genomic DNA was extracted from the blood cell samples with the Qiagen DNeasy Blood Extraction Kit. Results the study describes overall, beyond this receptor: Presence/absence analyses assumed roughly uniform sequencing depth across donors, an assumption that may not hold. According to a later analysis, parvovirus B19, influenza, CMV and Epstein-Barr virus appeared linked to several top co-occurrence clusters. The only immune exposure information available for the cohort was CMV serostatus. Because counts were too low, seventeen rarely observed V segments, including chromosome 9 orphons, were excluded from the earlier analysis of 587 of the donors. A few of the identified cytomegalovirus-associated TCR beta chains were confirmed in vitro to be specific for cytomegalovirus antigens. In a later analysis, around 17,000 TCR beta sequences were associated with specific HLA alleles at a false discovery rate of 0.05. In a later analysis, the rate of TCR association differed among HLA loci, with DRB1 alleles having the most associated TCRs and HLA-C alleles having the fewest. A later genetic analysis reported fewer N-insertions in productive TCRs among donors in an Asian-associated ancestry cluster than the roughly 700-donor mean. In both the original and validation cohorts, the classifier was reported to diagnose cytomegalovirus status with high specificity and sensitivity. This cohort had only TCR beta chains sequenced, and the lack of alpha or paired-chain data limited which features could be detected. A cluster of highly shared sequence variants was judged likely to be a technical artifact of the sequencing pipeline. A later genetic analysis associated a missense DCLRE1C variant with V-gene and J-gene trimming of TCR beta chains, and an independent cohort replicated the association. Most CMV-associated TCR beta chains appeared to be HLA-restricted in a later analysis, and the HLA associations seemed to be driven largely by CMV exposure. It was suggested by the authors that the approach could potentially be generalized to other disease states and immunological phenotypes. Compared with equally common non-associated chains, HLA-associated TCR beta chains in a later analysis were more clonally expanded and had lower generation probabilities. Because HLA typing was missing for some donors at each locus, association tests included only the typed subset. In an earlier analysis of fewer than 750 of the donors, most TCR beta V segments were observed in productive rearrangements about 90% or about 30% of the time, broadly matching IMGT annotations. In the study, some 160 TCR beta chains were listed as associated with cytomegalovirus. Correlated functional status among segregating V segments might reflect linkage disequilibrium, but an unknown experimental factor could not be ruled out. When HLA alleles, especially DR and DQ, strongly co-occurred, TCR associations were difficult to assign to individual alleles. A further reported finding was that TCR beta sequences accurately predicted the HLA-A and HLA-B alleles for most subjects in the first cohort. Most TCR sequences were seen in very few donors, while some public TCRs were found in many individuals.

Specimen: PBMCs. This clonotype was sampled from a man aged 18 to 30 in good health and CMV-seronegative.

Read as DNA, the sequence is TGCGCCAGCAGCTTGGGAGGGACACCAAACACCGGGGAGCTGTTTTTT. Translated, this gives CASSLGGTPNTGELFF. The chain links TRBV5-1 with TRBJ2-2; a weak D assignment points to TRBD1 (6 bases agree). The CDR3, cysteine through phenylalanine, is 16 amino acids long. The DNA shown is the 48-base CDR3, in frame from base 1. CDR1 and CDR2 were assigned from the germline V gene as SGHRS and YFSETQ. Cut back by 0 bases and 2 bases, the V and J ends lie 11 bases apart.